Below, 8 T cell receptor beta chains from the same sample are listed, as sequenced in a study of cytomegalovirus exposure and HLA in healthy donors. Both 60 Vbeta primers and 13 Jbeta primers went into the PCR. Clones were sequenced by immunoSEQ multiplex PCR, and TCRdb holds only the in-frame ones, with some missing. The profile shows about 150,000 clones, around 80% of them singletons. The sequenced sample was PBMCs. The receptors here all came from a woman between 45 and 65 years old in good health and CMV-seropositive.

The genes are TRBV10-3 and TRBJ2-1; TRBD2 is a possible D gene (7 bases). The CDR3 totals 15 residues. Germline V gives CDR1 ENHRY, CDR2 SYGVKD. Trimming stripped 3 bases from V and 7 bases from J, with 16 bases between. Written as DNA, the CDR3 is TGTGCCATCAGTGACGGGGGGCTCTCCGTGAATGAGCAGTTCTTC. Protein sequence: CAISDGGLSVNEQFF.

This clone was counted a few times. The rearrangement joins TRBV11-3 to TRBJ2-5, with D unresolved. Germline values: CDR1 SGHNT, CDR2 YENEEA. V lost 5 bases and J 9 bases, leaving 16 bases between the germline ends. The CDR3 length is 13 residues. The CDR3 spells CASSRNNAAAQYF. The DNA of the CDR3 is TGTGCCAGCAGCCGGAACAACGCCGCGGCCCAGTACTTC.

For the CDR3, the DNA is TGTGCCTGGGTAGCCGGGACAGGGAATTCACCCCTCCACTTT. This encodes CAWVAGTGNSPLHF. The genes are TRBV30 and TRBJ1-6; the match to TRBD1 covers 9 bases. The germline V gene encodes CDR1 GTSNPN and CDR2 SVGIG (reference sequence). The CDR3 runs 14 residues. Germline trimming cut 5 bases from V and 7 bases from J; bases unmatched to any gene: 6.

This clone was observed a handful of times. The V and J genes are TRBV5-4 and TRBJ2-2; a weak D match, TRBD2 (5 bases). Trimming shortened V by 4 bases and J by 3 bases, and 7 bases separated the two germline ends. This CDR3 has 13 residues. The germline gives CDR1 SGHNT, CDR2 YYREEE (reference sequence). CDR3 nucleotide sequence: TGTGCCAGCAGCCCGGACTACACCGGGGAGCTGTTTTTT. This sequence encodes CASSPDYTGELFF.

This clone has just a few counts. V and J are TRBV6-1 and TRBJ1-4, with TRBD1 matching over 7 bases. The CDR3 totals 16 residues. Germline V gene lookup returns CDR1 MNHNS and CDR2 SASEGT. V gave up 3 bases and J gave up 5 bases; unmatched junction bases: 9. This CDR3 is CASSDSPQGLNEKLFF. CDR3 bases: TGTGCCAGCAGTGATTCCCCACAGGGGCTAAATGAAAAACTGTTTTTT.

V usage is TRBV30 and J usage is TRBJ1-3; the D gene is possibly TRBD1 (5 bases). Germline V gives CDR1 GTSNPN, CDR2 SVGIG (reference sequence). The V and J ends lost 1 base and 0 bases respectively, with 16 bases between them. The CDR3 runs 17 residues. The CDR3 is CAWSGSRVIVSGNTIYF. The CDR3, as DNA: TGTGCCTGGAGTGGTTCCAGGGTAATCGTCTCTGGAAACACCATATATTTT.

The chain carries TRBV18 and TRBJ1-2, with 7 bases identical to TRBD1. The CDR3 has 14 amino acids. The trim removed 2 bases at V and 8 bases at J, leaving 8 bases unmatched. The germline gives CDR1 KGHSH, CDR2 LQKENI. CDR3 region: CASSPEQGIGGYTF. CDR3 nucleotide sequence: TGTGCCAGCTCACCAGAACAGGGGATAGGCGGCTACACCTTC. The entire variable domain, with the rest obtained from reference TRBV18 and TRBJ1-2, is as follows: NAGVMQNPRHLVRRRGQEARLRCSPMKGHSHVYWYRQLPEEGLKFMVYLQKENIIDESGMPKERFSAEFPKEGPSILRIQQVVRGDSAAYFCASSPEQGIGGYTFGSGTRLTVV.

This sequence joins TRBV7-9 and TRBJ2-5; no reliable D call. This CDR3 has 15 amino acids. CDR1 is SEHNR, CDR2 FQNEAQ, per germline (reference sequence). V was clipped by 4 bases and J by 5 bases, with 17 bases between them. The CDR3 is CASSSGGLYAETQYF. CDR3 bases: TGTGCCAGCAGCTCCGGTGGGCTATATGCCGAGACCCAGTACTTC.